Listed below are T cell receptor beta chains from one sample, sequenced in a study of T cells in Graves' hyperthyroidism and ophthalmopathy. A single record per CDR3 protein comes from TCRdb applying MiXCR to the multiplex PCR reads. The sample has hundreds of thousands of distinct CDR3 sequences, about 16% seen once. The sample taken for sequencing was blood. The receptors originated from a woman aged 55-70 years with Graves' ophthalmopathy. The CDR3 runs from the conserved cysteine through the conserved F or W. The D gene is left open where the match is weak. Size tells how often a clone was seen (once, few, many) or the class of an expanded clone, and some rows leave it out.

cdr3_length: 14
clone_size: many
d_call: .
j_call: TRBJ2-3
v_call: TRBV7-9
cdr3_nt: TGTGCCAGCAGCTTATTCACGGGCACAGATACGCAGTATTTT
cdr3_aa: CASSLFTGTDTQYF

cdr3_length: 12
clone_size: once
d_call: .
j_call: TRBJ2-2
v_call: TRBV7-3
cdr3_nt: TGTGCCAGCAGCCCCGTTAGTGGGGAGCTGTTTTTT
cdr3_aa: CASSPVSGELFF

cdr3_length: 15
clone_size: .
d_call: TRBD1
j_call: TRBJ2-1
v_call: TRBV6-1
cdr3_nt: TGTGCCAGCAACCCGGGGGGACAGGGTTACAATGAGCAGTTCTTC
cdr3_aa: CASNPGGQGYNEQFF

cdr3_length: 12
clone_size: few
d_call: .
j_call: TRBJ1-2
v_call: TRBV29-1
cdr3_nt: TGCAGCGTTGAACGGGAGGAGAGTGGCTACACCTTC
cdr3_aa: CSVEREESGYTF

cdr3_length: 15
clone_size: many
d_call: TRBD1
j_call: TRBJ2-7
v_call: TRBV5-1
cdr3_nt: TGCGCCAGCAGCTTGGTAGGGGACAGTACCTACGAGCAGTACTTC
cdr3_aa: CASSLVGDSTYEQYF

cdr3_length: 15
clone_size: few
d_call: TRBD2
j_call: TRBJ2-6
v_call: TRBV20-1
cdr3_nt: TGCAGTGCTAGCAGCGGGGCTGGTGGGGCCAACGTCCTGACTTTC
cdr3_aa: CSASSGAGGANVLTF

cdr3_length: 14
clone_size: few
d_call: TRBD1
j_call: TRBJ2-7
v_call: TRBV29-1
cdr3_nt: TGCAGCGTTGTCCTCTCGACAGGGGCCTACGAGCAGTACTTC
cdr3_aa: CSVVLSTGAYEQYF

cdr3_length: 14
clone_size: few
d_call: .
j_call: TRBJ1-1
v_call: TRBV10-2
cdr3_nt: TGCGCCAGCAGTGACCAGCTCATGAACACTGAAGCTTTCTTT
cdr3_aa: CASSDQLMNTEAFF

cdr3_length: 13
clone_size: .
d_call: .
j_call: TRBJ1-5
v_call: TRBV27
cdr3_nt: TGTGCCAGCAAACCCCCGGGGGGACAGCCCCAGCATTTT
cdr3_aa: CASKPPGGQPQHF

cdr3_length: 13
clone_size: many
d_call: TRBD1
j_call: TRBJ2-7
v_call: TRBV6-6
cdr3_nt: TGTGCCAGCAGTTACGGGACAGGCTACGAGCAGTACTTC
cdr3_aa: CASSYGTGYEQYF

cdr3_length: 16
clone_size: .
d_call: TRBD2
j_call: TRBJ2-1
v_call: TRBV11-2
cdr3_nt: TGTGCCAGCAGCTTACGAGCGGGAGGGCTGTACAATGAGCAGTTCTTC
cdr3_aa: CASSLRAGGLYNEQFF

cdr3_length: 13
clone_size: many
d_call: .
j_call: TRBJ2-7
v_call: TRBV7-9
cdr3_nt: TGTGCCAGTTCTCCGACGGAAAACTACGAGCAGTACTTC
cdr3_aa: CASSPTENYEQYF

cdr3_length: 13
clone_size: many
d_call: .
j_call: TRBJ2-1
v_call: TRBV20-1
cdr3_nt: TGCAGCGCTGGGGCCTCGGGTTACAATGAGCAGTTCTTC
cdr3_aa: CSAGASGYNEQFF

cdr3_length: 15
clone_size: many
d_call: TRBD1
j_call: TRBJ2-1
v_call: TRBV3-1
cdr3_nt: TGTGCCAGCAGCCAAGAAGGGGGCGCCTACAATGAGCAGTTCTTC
cdr3_aa: CASSQEGGAYNEQFF

cdr3_length: 15
clone_size: few
d_call: TRBD2
j_call: TRBJ2-2
v_call: TRBV30
cdr3_nt: TGTGCCTGGAGAGCTAGCGGAGTGAACACCGGGGAGCTGTTTTTT
cdr3_aa: CAWRASGVNTGELFF

cdr3_length: 15
clone_size: once
d_call: .
j_call: TRBJ1-1
v_call: TRBV9
cdr3_nt: TGTGCCAGCAGCGTAGGTAAGGGGATGAGCACTGAAGCTTTCTTT
cdr3_aa: CASSVGKGMSTEAFF

cdr3_length: 14
clone_size: many
d_call: TRBD2
j_call: TRBJ2-7
v_call: TRBV2
cdr3_nt: TGTGCCAGCAGCTCTAGCGGGAGGATCCACGAGCAGTACTTC
cdr3_aa: CASSSSGRIHEQYF

cdr3_length: 15
clone_size: many
d_call: TRBD2
j_call: TRBJ2-5
v_call: TRBV6-2/TRBV6-3
cdr3_nt: TGTGCCAGCACCTTCCGACTAGCTGGGGGGGAGACCCAGTACTTC
cdr3_aa: CASTFRLAGGETQYF

cdr3_length: 15
clone_size: .
d_call: TRBD1
j_call: TRBJ1-6
v_call: TRBV7-3
cdr3_nt: TGTGCCAGCAGCATCGGACAGGGACGAAATTCACCCCTCCACTTT
cdr3_aa: CASSIGQGRNSPLHF

cdr3_length: 14
clone_size: many
d_call: .
j_call: TRBJ2-7
v_call: TRBV6-2/TRBV6-3
cdr3_nt: TGTGCCAGCAGTTGGGACTCAGCCTCCTACGAGCAGTACTTC
cdr3_aa: CASSWDSASYEQYF

cdr3_length: 14
clone_size: many
d_call: .
j_call: TRBJ1-1
v_call: TRBV6-1
cdr3_nt: TGTGCCAGCAGCGTCCTGGACGCTAACACTGAAGCTTTCTTT
cdr3_aa: CASSVLDANTEAFF

cdr3_length: 17
clone_size: many
d_call: TRBD2
j_call: TRBJ2-3
v_call: TRBV28
cdr3_nt: TGTGCCAGCAGTCTATGGACTAGCGGGAGGGGCACAGATACGCAGTATTTT
cdr3_aa: CASSLWTSGRGTDTQYF

cdr3_length: 12
clone_size: many
d_call: .
j_call: TRBJ2-5
v_call: TRBV20-1
cdr3_nt: TGCAGTGCGACGACAGGGAGGGAGACCCAGTACTTC
cdr3_aa: CSATTGRETQYF

cdr3_length: 14
clone_size: .
d_call: TRBD2
j_call: TRBJ2-5
v_call: TRBV5-1
cdr3_nt: TGCGCCAGCAGCGGCACCCGGGGGGAAGAGACCCAGTACTTC
cdr3_aa: CASSGTRGEETQYF

cdr3_length: 12
clone_size: .
d_call: .
j_call: TRBJ1-1
v_call: TRBV9
cdr3_nt: TGTGCCAGCAGGGGAGAGGCCACTGAAGCTTTCTTT
cdr3_aa: CASRGEATEAFF